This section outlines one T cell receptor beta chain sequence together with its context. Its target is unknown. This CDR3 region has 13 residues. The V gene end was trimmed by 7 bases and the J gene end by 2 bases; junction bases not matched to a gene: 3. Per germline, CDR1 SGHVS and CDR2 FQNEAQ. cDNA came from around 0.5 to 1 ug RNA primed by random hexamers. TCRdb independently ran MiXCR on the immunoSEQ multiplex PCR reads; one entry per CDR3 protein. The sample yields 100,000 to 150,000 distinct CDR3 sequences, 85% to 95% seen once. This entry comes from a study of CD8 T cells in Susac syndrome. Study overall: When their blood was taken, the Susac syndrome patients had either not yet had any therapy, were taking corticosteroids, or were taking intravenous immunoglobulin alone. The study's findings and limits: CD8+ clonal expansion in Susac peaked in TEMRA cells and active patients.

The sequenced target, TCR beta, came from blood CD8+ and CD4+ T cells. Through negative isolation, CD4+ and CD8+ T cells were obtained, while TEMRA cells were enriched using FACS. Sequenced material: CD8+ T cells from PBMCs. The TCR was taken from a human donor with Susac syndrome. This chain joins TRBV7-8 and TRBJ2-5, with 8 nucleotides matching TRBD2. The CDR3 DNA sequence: TGTGCCAGCAAACCTAGCGGGCAAGAGACCCAGTACTTC. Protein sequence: CASKPSGQETQYF. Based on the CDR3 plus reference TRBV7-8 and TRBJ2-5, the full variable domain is GAGVSQSPRYKVAKRGQDVALRCDPISGHVSLFWYQQALGQGPEFLTYFQNEAQLDKSGLPSDRFFAERPEGSVSTLKIQRTQQEDSAVYLCASKPSGQETQYFGPGTRLLVL.